Only one count was recorded for the clone carrying this T cell receptor (beta chain). Its antigen is currently unknown. V lost 0 bases and J lost 5; bases outside the gene matches: 6. Germline V gene data show CDR1 as SGHDN and CDR2 as FVKESK. The CDR3 spans 16 residues. This sample was included in a study of PD-L1 blockade in urothelial cancer. Study in general: The median number of T cells present in blood samples was around 150,000. Study results and caveats: A below-median TCR clonality in blood before treatment predicted better survival.

The table came from immunoSEQ multiplex PCR; TCRdb's copy has only in-frame clones and leaves some out. The table lists under 40,000 clones, over 70% of them singletons. This chain uses TRBV14 with TRBJ2-1; 8 bases agree with TRBD2. The sample consisted of PBMCs, taken around atezolizumab (anti-PD-L1) treatment. This TCR derives from a man between 45 and 60 years old with urothelial cancer. The CDR3 is CASSQDRGLGDNEQFF. DNA for the CDR3: TGTGCCAGCAGCCAAGATAGGGGACTAGGGGACAATGAGCAGTTCTTC.